These T cell receptor beta chains were read from a single sample in a study of blood T cell repertoires in COVID-19. The repertoire was sequenced with immunoSEQ multiplex PCR; TCRdb's copy has only in-frame clones and lacks some. The sample lists fewer than 85,000 clones, about 86% occurring once. The sequencing input was peripheral blood. The receptors stem from a human donor in a cohort sampled during active COVID-19. CDR3s include the opening cysteine and the closing phenylalanine or tryptophan. The D gene is left open where the match is weak. Rows give clone size only sometimes, using once, few, many, or a class for an expanded clone.

v_gene: TRBV3-1/TRBV3-2; d_gene: TRBD2; j_gene: TRBJ2-1; abundance: -; CDR3nt: TGTGCCAGCAGCCGGACTAGCGGGGGGGTGATTGGGAGACGCAGCTCCTACAATGAGCAGTTCTTC; CDR3aa: CASSRTSGGVIGRRSSYNEQFF
v_gene: TRBV7-9; d_gene: -; j_gene: TRBJ2-5; abundance: -; CDR3nt: TGTGCCAGCAGCTTGTTTGGTAGCGAGCAAGAGACCCAGTACTTC; CDR3aa: CASSLFGSEQETQYF
v_gene: TRBV7-8; d_gene: TRBD1; j_gene: TRBJ2-7; abundance: -; CDR3nt: TGTGCCAGCAGTCGAGACAGGGGGCCCTACGAGCAGTACTTC; CDR3aa: CASSRDRGPYEQYF
v_gene: TRBV12-3/TRBV12-4; d_gene: TRBD2; j_gene: TRBJ2-7; abundance: -; CDR3nt: TGTGCCAGCAGTTTATCGGGGGGCTACGAGCAGTACTTC; CDR3aa: CASSLSGGYEQYF
v_gene: TRBV18; d_gene: -; j_gene: TRBJ2-7; abundance: -; CDR3nt: TGTGCCAGCTCAGATCTCCGGGAGCAGTACTTC; CDR3aa: CASSDLREQYF
v_gene: TRBV5-4; d_gene: TRBD1; j_gene: TRBJ1-1; abundance: -; CDR3nt: TGTGCCAGCAGCCAACAGGGGGGGCCGTACACTGAAGCTTTCTTT; CDR3aa: CASSQQGGPYTEAFF
v_gene: TRBV4-3; d_gene: TRBD1; j_gene: TRBJ2-1; abundance: -; CDR3nt: TGCGCCAGCAGCCAACAGACAGGGGACCTCTACAATGAGCAGTTCTTC; CDR3aa: CASSQQTGDLYNEQFF
v_gene: TRBV5-6; d_gene: TRBD1; j_gene: TRBJ1-3; abundance: -; CDR3nt: TGTGCCAGCAGCTTTGGGACAGGGTTTTCTGGAAACACCATATATTTT; CDR3aa: CASSFGTGFSGNTIYF
v_gene: TRBV6-5; d_gene: TRBD1; j_gene: TRBJ1-3; abundance: few; CDR3nt: TGTGCCAGCAGCTTCCGGGACAGGGGAAACACCATATATTTT; CDR3aa: CASSFRDRGNTIYF
v_gene: TRBV7-2; d_gene: -; j_gene: TRBJ1-2; abundance: -; CDR3nt: TGTGCCAGCAGCTCGCATGGGGGGGTAATCTATGGCTACACCTTC; CDR3aa: CASSSHGGVIYGYTF
v_gene: TRBV23-1; d_gene: -; j_gene: TRBJ1-6; abundance: -; CDR3nt: TGCGCCAGCAGTCGAGGCAGGGAATTTTATAATTCACCCCTCCACTTT; CDR3aa: CASSRGREFYNSPLHF
v_gene: TRBV9; d_gene: TRBD2; j_gene: TRBJ2-1; abundance: -; CDR3nt: TGTGCCAGCAGCCCCGGGGGAGGGGTAGGGCCTTACAATGAGCAGTTCTTC; CDR3aa: CASSPGGGVGPYNEQFF
v_gene: TRBV28; d_gene: -; j_gene: TRBJ1-3; abundance: -; CDR3nt: TGTGCCAGCAGTCTCCCCCGGGACAACGGAAACACCATATATTTT; CDR3aa: CASSLPRDNGNTIYF
v_gene: TRBV5-6; d_gene: TRBD2; j_gene: TRBJ2-5; abundance: few; CDR3nt: TGTGCCAGCAGCTTGGCCCGACTAGCGGGGAGCAAAGAGACCCAGTACTTC; CDR3aa: CASSLARLAGSKETQYF
v_gene: TRBV11-2; d_gene: TRBD2; j_gene: TRBJ2-1; abundance: -; CDR3nt: TGTGCCAGCAGCCCCAGCGGGGGAATCTACAATGAGCAGTTCTTC; CDR3aa: CASSPSGGIYNEQFF
v_gene: TRBV20-1; d_gene: -; j_gene: TRBJ2-1; abundance: -; CDR3nt: TGCAGTGCTAGCTTGGGGGCCGGGAGGCTCTTC; CDR3aa: CSASLGAGRLF
v_gene: TRBV2; d_gene: TRBD1; j_gene: TRBJ1-6; abundance: few; CDR3nt: TGTGCCAGCGGGGACAGCGGGGGGGGTTCACCCCTCCACTTT; CDR3aa: CASGDSGGGSPLHF
v_gene: TRBV6-6; d_gene: -; j_gene: TRBJ1-1; abundance: -; CDR3nt: TGTGCCAGCAGTTACCACAGGAATACTGAAGCTTTCTTT; CDR3aa: CASSYHRNTEAFF
v_gene: TRBV7-8; d_gene: -; j_gene: TRBJ2-5; abundance: -; CDR3nt: TGTGCCAGCAGCCCCAGGCCAGGGGAGACCCAGTACTTC; CDR3aa: CASSPRPGETQYF
v_gene: TRBV7-6; d_gene: TRBD1; j_gene: TRBJ1-3; abundance: few; CDR3nt: TGTGCCAGCAGCTTAGCAGCAGGGGGAGGAAACACCATATATTTT; CDR3aa: CASSLAAGGGNTIYF
v_gene: TRBV10-3; d_gene: TRBD1; j_gene: TRBJ2-7; abundance: many; CDR3nt: TGTGCCACATGGACAGGTGACCCTGGCGAGCAGTACTTC; CDR3aa: CATWTGDPGEQYF
v_gene: TRBV14; d_gene: -; j_gene: TRBJ1-2; abundance: -; CDR3nt: TGTGCCAGCAGCCCCTGGGGCAGGGGAGTACATGGCTACACCTTC; CDR3aa: CASSPWGRGVHGYTF
v_gene: TRBV7-2; d_gene: -; j_gene: TRBJ2-2; abundance: -; CDR3nt: TGTGCCAGCAGGCGCGAACTAAAGAACACCGGGGAGCTGTCTTTT; CDR3aa: CASRRELKNTGELSF
v_gene: TRBV7-9; d_gene: TRBD1; j_gene: TRBJ2-2; abundance: -; CDR3nt: TGTGCCAGCAGCTTAGAGGGGACAGGGGCCCCCGGGGAGCTGTTTTTT; CDR3aa: CASSLEGTGAPGELFF
v_gene: TRBV27; d_gene: TRBD2; j_gene: TRBJ2-3; abundance: -; CDR3nt: TGTGCCACTAGGCGGGGGAGTAGCACAGATACGCAGTATTTT; CDR3aa: CATRRGSSTDTQYF
v_gene: TRBV7-9; d_gene: -; j_gene: TRBJ2-6; abundance: -; CDR3nt: TGTGCCAGTTCTCCTGGGGCCAACGTCCTGACTTTC; CDR3aa: CASSPGANVLTF
v_gene: TRBV27; d_gene: -; j_gene: TRBJ1-1; abundance: -; CDR3nt: TGTGCCAGCAGTTTATCGCATGGGAGACTAAACACTGAAGCTTTCTTT; CDR3aa: CASSLSHGRLNTEAFF
v_gene: TRBV4-1; d_gene: -; j_gene: TRBJ2-6; abundance: -; CDR3nt: TGCGCCAGCAGCCAGTGGGAGATCTCTGGGGCCAACGTCCTGACTTTC; CDR3aa: CASSQWEISGANVLTF
v_gene: TRBV12-3/TRBV12-4; d_gene: -; j_gene: TRBJ2-7; abundance: once; CDR3nt: TGTGCCAGCAGTTTCGGTTTCGAGCAGTACTTC; CDR3aa: CASSFGFEQYF
v_gene: TRBV6-2/TRBV6-3; d_gene: TRBD1; j_gene: TRBJ2-2; abundance: once; CDR3nt: TGTGCCAGCAGTTACTCAAGGGACAGGGGATACACCGGGGAGCTGTTTTTT; CDR3aa: CASSYSRDRGYTGELFF
v_gene: TRBV10-3; d_gene: TRBD2; j_gene: TRBJ2-7; abundance: -; CDR3nt: TGTGCCATCCGGGAGGGGTTAGGGGACGAGCAGTACTTC; CDR3aa: CAIREGLGDEQYF
v_gene: TRBV4-2; d_gene: -; j_gene: TRBJ1-1; abundance: -; CDR3nt: TGTGCCAGCAGCCAAGATTGGGCGGGGGGGCGTAGCACTGAAGCTTTCTTT; CDR3aa: CASSQDWAGGRSTEAFF
v_gene: TRBV28; d_gene: TRBD1; j_gene: TRBJ1-2; abundance: -; CDR3nt: TGTGCCAGCAGTTCTCGGACAGGGTCTGGCGGCTACACCTTC; CDR3aa: CASSSRTGSGGYTF
v_gene: TRBV3-1/TRBV3-2; d_gene: -; j_gene: TRBJ2-4; abundance: -; CDR3nt: TGTGCCAGCAGCCAAGTCGGGAATGGCATTCAGTACTTC; CDR3aa: CASSQVGNGIQYF
v_gene: TRBV7-9; d_gene: TRBD1; j_gene: TRBJ1-2; abundance: -; CDR3nt: TGTGCCAGCAGCTTATCGGGACAGGAGTCTAACTATGGCTACACCTTC; CDR3aa: CASSLSGQESNYGYTF
v_gene: TRBV5-6; d_gene: TRBD2; j_gene: TRBJ2-7; abundance: -; CDR3nt: TGTGCCAGCAGCTCGACTAGCGGGGGCCTTTCCTACGAGCAGTACTTC; CDR3aa: CASSSTSGGLSYEQYF
v_gene: TRBV5-8; d_gene: TRBD1; j_gene: TRBJ1-6; abundance: -; CDR3nt: TGTGCCAGCAGCCCTGGACAGGGTTCACCCCTCCACTTT; CDR3aa: CASSPGQGSPLHF
v_gene: TRBV21-1; d_gene: -; j_gene: TRBJ1-5; abundance: once; CDR3nt: TGTGCCAGCAGCAAAGCGGAAGGGGAACCCCCCCGCAGATGTAATCAGCCCCAGCATTTT; CDR3aa: CASSKAEGEPPRRCNQPQHF
v_gene: TRBV11-2; d_gene: -; j_gene: TRBJ2-7; abundance: -; CDR3nt: TGTGCCAGCAGCCCGAGACATCGCTACGAGCAGTACTTC; CDR3aa: CASSPRHRYEQYF
v_gene: TRBV5-6; d_gene: -; j_gene: TRBJ1-1; abundance: -; CDR3nt: TGTGCCAGCAGCTTCCCAGGGGAGAACACTGAAGCTTTCTTT; CDR3aa: CASSFPGENTEAFF
v_gene: TRBV3-1/TRBV3-2; d_gene: TRBD2; j_gene: TRBJ2-3; abundance: -; CDR3nt: TGTGCCAGCAGCCGAACCCCGACTAGCGGGGGCTACTCTAGCACAGATACGCAGTATTTT; CDR3aa: CASSRTPTSGGYSSTDTQYF